This T cell receptor beta chain originates from a study of blood T cell repertoires in COVID-19. Study overall: T cells, B-cell-depleted T cells, or PBMCs provided the cDNA or gDNA that served as material.

The data were produced by immunoSEQ multiplex PCR, yet TCRdb's version contains in-frame clones alone and is incomplete. This sample has some 370,000 clones, with around 83% found just once. Cohort assignment relied on participant-reported clinical history. Germline V gene sequence: CDR1 PRHDT, CDR2 FYEKMQ (reference sequence). This CDR3 spans 14 amino acids. The V and J ends lost 5 bases and 1 base respectively, with 11 bases between them. This clone was recorded only once. This chain connects TRBV13 to TRBJ2-5; no clear D. The sequencing input was PBMCs or T cells enriched from blood (not recorded which). This receptor was obtained from a woman aged 45 to 65 who had recovered from COVID-19. The CDR3 DNA sequence: TGTGCCAGCAGCCCCCGTGAGCCCCAAGAGACCCAGTACTTC. This encodes CASSPREPQETQYF. Full variable domain (outside the CDR3, taken from reference TRBV13 and TRBJ2-5): AAGVIQSPRHLIKEKRETATLKCYPIPRHDTVYWYQQGPGQDPQFLISFYEKMQSDKGSIPDRFSAQQFSDYHSELNMSSLELGDSALYFCASSPREPQETQYFGPGTRLLVL.